One and the same sample provided the 8 T cell receptor beta chains below, sequenced in a study of blood T cell repertoires in COVID-19. Here immunoSEQ multiplex PCR was the method, and the copy in TCRdb shows in-frame clones only, minus some. Of roughly 90,000 clones listed, over 80% are singletons. Sequences were obtained from peripheral blood. The origin of the receptors is a man aged 45-65 years with acute or convalescent COVID-19.

The CDR3 loop reads CASGSGQVGGMGYGYTF. The CDR3 DNA is TGTGCCAGCGGAAGCGGACAGGTGGGCGGGATGGGCTATGGCTACACCTTC. This chain uses TRBV27 with TRBJ1-2; TRBD1 matches 7 bases. V lost 8 bases to trimming and J lost 4 bases; unmatched junction nucleotides: 19. The CDR3 spans 17 residues. Germline CDR1 MNHEY, CDR2 SMNVEV (reference sequence).

This chain uses TRBV21-1 with TRBJ1-1; whether TRBD1, the table's D call, matches the DNA was not checked. TRBV21-1 is deemed a pseudogene. The CDR3 length is 12 residues. CDR3 sequence (DNA): TGTGCCAGCAGCGACCAGAGGGGGCAGGCTTTCTTT. Translated, it gives CASSDQRGQAFF.

The V gene is TRBV19, the J gene TRBJ1-1, with 8 bases fitting TRBD1. There are 14 residues in the CDR3. Germline V gives CDR1 LNHDA, CDR2 SQIVND (reference sequence). V shed 7 bases, J shed 5 bases, and the junction held 9 bases outside the gene matches. CDR3 sequence (DNA): TGTGCCAGTACCCTGGCTACAGGGGGGACTGAAGCTTTCTTT. Translation gives CASTLATGGTEAFF.

The J gene is TRBJ2-1, the V gene TRBV28, with 7 bases matching TRBD1. The CDR3 spans 14 residues. Germline-derived CDR1 and CDR2 are MDHEN and SYDVKM. With V trimmed by 5 bases and J by 6 bases, 7 bases remained unmatched. CDR3 sequence (DNA): TGTGCCAGCAGTGGTCCCGACAGGGTCAATGAGCAGTTCTTC. The encoded protein is CASSGPDRVNEQFF. Using reference TRBV28 and TRBJ2-1 for the parts outside the CDR3, the full variable domain is DVKVTQSSRYLVKRTGEKVFLECVQDMDHENMFWYRQDPGLGLRLIYFSYDVKMKEKGDIPEGYSVSREKKERFSLILESASTNQTSMYLCASSGPDRVNEQFFGPGTRLTVL.

The rearrangement joins TRBV10-3 to TRBJ1-5; TRBD1 might be the D (5 bases). The CDR3 spans 15 residues. Trimming took off 3 bases at V and 1 base at J, with 10 bases between the two ends. Per the germline V gene, CDR1 is ENHRY and CDR2 is SYGVKD. The CDR3 nucleotides are TGTGCCATCAGTGAACAGGTCCCAAGCAATCAGCCCCAGCATTTT. Protein: CAISEQVPSNQPQHF.

The rearrangement joins TRBV7-2 to TRBJ1-2; no clear D gene. From germline, CDR1 is SGHTA and CDR2 FQGNSA. The CDR3 is 13 residues long. Between the trimmed V and J ends, which lost 1 base and 1 base, there was a span of 4 bases. The DNA for the CDR3 is TGTGCCAGCAGCTTAGACGGTAACTATGGCTACACCTTC. It is translated as CASSLDGNYGYTF.

This clone was counted between two and nine times. The chain is built from TRBV28 and TRBJ1-1; D remains ambiguous. The germline gives CDR1 MDHEN, CDR2 SYDVKM. This CDR3 has 13 residues. The ends were cut back, 2 bases at V and 3 bases at J, with 7 bases in the middle. The CDR3 spells CASSLVGHTEAFF. The CDR3 coding sequence is TGTGCCAGCAGTTTAGTTGGCCACACTGAAGCTTTCTTT.

V gene TRBV4-1 combines with J gene TRBJ2-7; tentative D call: TRBD1 (6 bases). The V end lost 0 bases, the J end lost 0 bases, and 12 bases lay between the germline ends. Germline CDR1 MGHRA, CDR2 YSYEKL. The CDR3 length is 16 residues. CDR3 residues: CASSQEGTSDSYEQYF. The CDR3 nucleotides are TGCGCCAGCAGCCAAGAAGGGACATCAGACTCCTACGAGCAGTACTTC.